This T cell receptor beta chain emerged from a study of blood T cell repertoires in COVID-19. Study at large: Samples of COVID-19 (acute and convalescent) were obtained from the United States, Italy and Spain. PBMCs, B-cell-depleted T cells, or T cells were the source of the cDNA or gDNA that made up the material.

Per the original methods: Reference gene primer amplification gave estimated nucleated cell counts. Sequenced by immunoSEQ multiplex PCR; TCRdb stores in-frame clones only, minus some. The V and J calls and clone size are taken from that table; D and trimming were inferred from the DNA. This repertoire shows under 120,000 clones, 69% found once; its top ten account for approximately 5.9%. The length of the CDR3 is 12 residues. Germline V gene lookup returns CDR1 LNHDA and CDR2 SQIVND (reference sequence). V lost 7 bases to trimming and J lost 3 bases, with 8 bases between them. This clonotype was sampled from an elderly man with acute or convalescent COVID-19. Sequencing was done on a sample of peripheral blood. This chain connects TRBV19 to TRBJ2-3, with D tentatively TRBD1 (6 bases). The CDR3 nucleotides read TGTGCCAGTAATACAGGGACAGATACGCAGTATTTT. This translates into CASNTGTDTQYF.